A selection of T cell receptor beta chains follows, all from one sample in a study. Each CDR3 protein gets one entry after TCRdb re-called the 5' RACE reads with MiXCR. The table lists under 60,000 distinct CDR3 sequences, roughly 28% of them singletons, with roughly 1.9% in the top ten. The sample was naive CD4+ T cells sorted from blood. These receptor sequences come from a female donor with breast cancer. The CDR3 runs from the conserved cysteine through the conserved F or W. The order of the fields is J gene, clone size, D gene, CDR3 length, V gene, CDR3 DNA, CDR3 protein. The D gene is left open where the match is weak. A row's size may be missing; if present it is once, few, many or a size class.

>TRBJ1-3|NA|NA|14|TRBV9
TGTGCCAGCAGCGTGAGGGGGTCGGGAAACACCATATATTTT
CASSVRGSGNTIYF
>TRBJ2-3|NA|NA|13|TRBV14
TGTGCCAGCAGCCAAGTTAAGACGGATACGCAGTATTTT
CASSQVKTDTQYF
>TRBJ2-5|few|TRBD1|16|TRBV18
TGTGCCAGCTCACCAGCGGGACAGGGGCCGCGAGAGACCCAGTACTTC
CASSPAGQGPRETQYF
>TRBJ1-6|medium-sized|NA|15|TRBV7-2
TGTGCCAGCAGCTCTAGGGCCTCAAGGGGTTCACCCCTCCACTTT
CASSSRASRGSPLHF
>TRBJ2-7|few|TRBD2|14|TRBV20-1
TGCAGTGCTGACGGTGGGACTAACTCCTACGAGCAGTACTTC
CSADGGTNSYEQYF
>TRBJ2-7|few|NA|12|TRBV3-1
TGTGCCAGCAGCCAAGTTCAGGGTCCGCAGTACTTC
CASSQVQGPQYF
>TRBJ2-7|few|NA|11|TRBV27
TGTGCCAGCAGTTTTGGTGACGAGCAGTACTTC
CASSFGDEQYF
>TRBJ1-6|NA|NA|13|TRBV7-3
TGTGCCAGCGGATTAGACTATAATTCACCCCTCCACTTT
CASGLDYNSPLHF
>TRBJ1-1|few|NA|14|TRBV9
TGTGCCAGCAGCGTAGGTGTGGGAAGCACTGAAGCTTTCTTT
CASSVGVGSTEAFF
>TRBJ1-5|NA|NA|12|TRBV20-1
TGCAGTGCCCCGCGGGGGGGGCAGCCCCAGCATTTT
CSAPRGGQPQHF
>TRBJ2-1|many|NA|16|TRBV7-3
TGTGCCAGCAGCAAAACCGGGACCCGCTCCTACAATGAGCAGTTCTTC
CASSKTGTRSYNEQFF
>TRBJ2-1|few|NA|11|TRBV6-5
TGTGCCAGCACCCATGGGAATGAGCAGTTCTTC
CASTHGNEQFF
>TRBJ2-3|NA|TRBD2|15|TRBV6-2/TRBV6-3
TGTGCCAGCAGTTACTTTGCGGGAGGGGCAGATACACAGTATTTT
CASSYFAGGADTQYF
>TRBJ1-1|NA|NA|12|TRBV5-1
TGCGCCAGCAGCTTGTCCGGCGATGAAGCTTTCTTT
CASSLSGDEAFF
>TRBJ1-2|many|NA|15|TRBV6-5
TGTGCCAGCAGTTACTCGGAGGCCCGAAACTATGGCTACACCTTC
CASSYSEARNYGYTF
>TRBJ2-1|few|TRBD1|17|TRBV7-3
TGTGCCAGCAGCTTAATCCCGGGACAGGGTGGCGGGAGCCAGCAGTTCTTC
CASSLIPGQGGGSQQFF
>TRBJ2-1|NA|TRBD1|14|TRBV20-1
TGCAGTGCCCTAGGGCCCGGACAGGGGATTGAGCAGTTCTTC
CSALGPGQGIEQFF
>TRBJ2-1|few|TRBD1|16|TRBV25-1
TGTGCCAGCAGTGAATTGAGGGACAGGGGAACCGCTGAGCAGTTCTTC
CASSELRDRGTAEQFF
>TRBJ1-4|NA|NA|15|TRBV6-1
TGTGCCAGCAGTGCTCAAGAGGGATCTAATGAAAAACTGTTTTTT
CASSAQEGSNEKLFF
>TRBJ2-2|NA|NA|21|TRBV7-9
TGTGCCAGCAGCCCAAAACTAGGGATAGTTGACTCCGGGATACACACCGGGGAGCTGTTTTTT
CASSPKLGIVDSGIHTGELFF
>TRBJ2-7|many|NA|15|TRBV3-1
TGTGCCAGCAGCCAAGGTCTTCATGAGCGCCACGAGCAGTACTTC
CASSQGLHERHEQYF
>TRBJ2-7|NA|TRBD2|14|TRBV12-3/TRBV12-4
TGTGCCAGCAGCTCGGGACTAGTTCTCTACGAGCAGTACTTC
CASSSGLVLYEQYF
>TRBJ1-5|once|TRBD1|15|TRBV7-9
TGTGCCAGCAGCAACACAGGGGGCCTCAATCAGCCCCAGCATTTT
CASSNTGGLNQPQHF
>TRBJ2-5|few|TRBD1|16|TRBV19
TGTGCCAGTAGTATATTCCTGGGGGACAGAGAAGAGACCCAGTACTTC
CASSIFLGDREETQYF
>TRBJ2-3|few|NA|15|TRBV5-1
TGCGCCGGCAGCTTTGTCCTAGCTCACACAGATACGCAGTATTTT
CAGSFVLAHTDTQYF
>TRBJ2-5|many|NA|13|TRBV6-1
TGTGCCAGCAGTGAGAATGATAGAGAGACCCAGTACTTC
CASSENDRETQYF
>TRBJ1-3|few|NA|15|TRBV4-1
TGCGCCAGCAGCCAAGACGGGGGCTTCGGAAACACCATATATTTT
CASSQDGGFGNTIYF
>TRBJ2-5|few|TRBD2|16|TRBV3-1
TGTGCCAGCAGCCCCGTGGCCAGCGGGGGCCTGAAGACCCAGTACTTC
CASSPVASGGLKTQYF
>TRBJ2-7|NA|NA|12|TRBV30
TGTGCCTGGAGGGCCTGCCCCTACGAGCAGTACTTC
CAWRACPYEQYF